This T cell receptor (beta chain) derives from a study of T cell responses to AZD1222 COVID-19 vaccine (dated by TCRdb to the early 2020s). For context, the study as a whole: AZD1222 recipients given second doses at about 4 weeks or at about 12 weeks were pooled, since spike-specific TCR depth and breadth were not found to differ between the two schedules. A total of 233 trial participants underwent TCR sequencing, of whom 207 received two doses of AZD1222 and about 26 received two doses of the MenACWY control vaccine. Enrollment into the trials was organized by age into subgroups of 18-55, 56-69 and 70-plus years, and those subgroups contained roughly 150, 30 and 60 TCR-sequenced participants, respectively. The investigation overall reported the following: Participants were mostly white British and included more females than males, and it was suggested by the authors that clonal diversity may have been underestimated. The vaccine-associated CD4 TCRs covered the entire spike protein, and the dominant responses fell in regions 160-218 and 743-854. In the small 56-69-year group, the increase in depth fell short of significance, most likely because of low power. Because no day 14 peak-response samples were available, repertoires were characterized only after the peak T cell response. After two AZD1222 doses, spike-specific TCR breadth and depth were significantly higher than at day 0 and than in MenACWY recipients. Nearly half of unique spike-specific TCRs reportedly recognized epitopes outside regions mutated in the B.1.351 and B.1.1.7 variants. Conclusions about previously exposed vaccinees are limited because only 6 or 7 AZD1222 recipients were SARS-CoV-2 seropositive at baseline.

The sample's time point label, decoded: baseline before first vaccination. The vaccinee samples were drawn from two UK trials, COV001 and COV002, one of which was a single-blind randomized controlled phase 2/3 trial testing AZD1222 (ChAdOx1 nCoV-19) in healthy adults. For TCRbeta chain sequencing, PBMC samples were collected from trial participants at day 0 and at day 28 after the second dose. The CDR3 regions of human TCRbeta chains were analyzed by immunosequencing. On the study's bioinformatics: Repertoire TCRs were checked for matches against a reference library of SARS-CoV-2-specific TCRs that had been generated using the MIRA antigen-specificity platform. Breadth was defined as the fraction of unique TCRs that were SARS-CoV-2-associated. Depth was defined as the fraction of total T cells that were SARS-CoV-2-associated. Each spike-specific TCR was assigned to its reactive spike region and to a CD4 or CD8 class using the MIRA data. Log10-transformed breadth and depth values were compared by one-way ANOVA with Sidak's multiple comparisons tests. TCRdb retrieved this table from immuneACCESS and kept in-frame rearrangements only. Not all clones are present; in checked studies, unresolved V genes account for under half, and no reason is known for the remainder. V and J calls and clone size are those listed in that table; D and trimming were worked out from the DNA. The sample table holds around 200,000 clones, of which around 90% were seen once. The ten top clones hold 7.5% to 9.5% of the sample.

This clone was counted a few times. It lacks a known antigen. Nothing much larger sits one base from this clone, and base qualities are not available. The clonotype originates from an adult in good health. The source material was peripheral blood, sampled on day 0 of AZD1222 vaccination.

The CDR3 is CASSAGAENSPLHF. The nucleotide sequence is TGTGCCAGCAGTGCTGGGGCTGAGAATTCACCCCTCCACTTT. The sequence joins TRBV25-1 to TRBJ1-6; the D region possibly corresponds to TRBD1 (5 bases align). Based on the germline V gene, the CDR1 and CDR2 sequences are MGHDK and SYGVNS. V is pared back by 4 bases and J by 7 bases, with 11 bases lying between the germline termini. Reading from cysteine to phenylalanine, the CDR3 counts 14 amino acids. The entry retains the CDR3 DNA only, 42 bases that are in frame from base 1.